This T cell receptor (beta chain) was retrieved from a study of T cells after somatic rescue of genetic block. Profiling relied on immunoSEQ multiplex PCR, and the TCRdb table lists in-frame clones only, not all of them. In the table there are about 68,000 clones, 85% to 95% of which are singletons. The CDR3 is made up of 18 amino acids. The ends lost 0 bases at V and 11 bases at J; junction bases unmatched: 15. Germline V gene lookup returns CDR1 LGHNA and CDR2 YSLEER. This clonotype was sampled from a man between 40 and 49 years old. The material sequenced was peripheral blood mononuclear cells (PBMCs). This chain uses TRBV4-3 with TRBJ2-1; 11 bases fit TRBD2. CDR3 DNA sequence: TGCGCCAGCAGCCAAGAAGCGGGGGAGACGACTAGCGGGGACCAGCAGTTCTTC. This codes for CASSQEAGETTSGDQQFF.